This T cell receptor beta chain was found in a study of blood T cell repertoires in COVID-19. The overall study: There were acute and convalescent COVID-19 samples, and they came from the United States, Italy and Spain. Nucleic acid was either cDNA or gDNA, and it came from T cells, B-cell-depleted T cells, or PBMCs.

This CDR3 spans 14 amino acids. V was cut by 10 bases and J by 13 bases, with 23 bases left in between. CDR1 MDHEN and CDR2 SYDVKM come from the germline V gene. Original processing notes: Reference gene primer amplification gave estimated nucleated cell counts. The repertoire was sequenced with immunoSEQ multiplex PCR; TCRdb's copy has only in-frame clones and lacks some. Clone size and V and J calls were adopted from that table, with D and trimming inferred from the DNA. The sample has 150,000 to 200,000 clones; 87% are singletons. The TCR sequence derives from a human donor in a cohort sampled during active COVID-19. The rearrangement uses TRBV28 and TRBJ1-6; maybe TRBD1 (6 bases). Material: peripheral blood. DNA of the CDR3: TGTGCCACCTCCCCCACGGACAGATTCGATCCCCTCCACTTT. Translation: CATSPTDRFDPLHF.